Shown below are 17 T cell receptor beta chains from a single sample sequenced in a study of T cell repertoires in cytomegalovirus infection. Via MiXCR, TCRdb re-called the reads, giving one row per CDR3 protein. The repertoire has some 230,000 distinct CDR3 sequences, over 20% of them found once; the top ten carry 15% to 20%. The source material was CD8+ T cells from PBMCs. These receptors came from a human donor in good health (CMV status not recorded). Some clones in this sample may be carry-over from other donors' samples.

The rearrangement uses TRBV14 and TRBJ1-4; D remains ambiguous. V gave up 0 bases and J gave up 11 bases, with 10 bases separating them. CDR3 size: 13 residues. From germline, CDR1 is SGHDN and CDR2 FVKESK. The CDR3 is CASSQDMGGKLFF. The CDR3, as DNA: TGTGCCAGCAGCCAAGACATGGGCGGCAAACTGTTTTTT.

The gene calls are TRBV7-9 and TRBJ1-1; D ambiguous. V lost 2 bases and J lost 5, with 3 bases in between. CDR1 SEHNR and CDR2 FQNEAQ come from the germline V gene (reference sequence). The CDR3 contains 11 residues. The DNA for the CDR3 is TGTGCCAGCAGCTTACAGACTGAAGCTTTCTTT. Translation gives CASSLQTEAFF. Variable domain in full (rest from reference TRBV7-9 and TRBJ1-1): DTGVSQNPRHKITKRGQNVTFRCDPISEHNRLYWYRQTLGQGPEFLTYFQNEAQLEKSRLLSDRFSAERPKGSFSTLEIQRTEQGDSAMYLCASSLQTEAFFGQGTRLTVV.

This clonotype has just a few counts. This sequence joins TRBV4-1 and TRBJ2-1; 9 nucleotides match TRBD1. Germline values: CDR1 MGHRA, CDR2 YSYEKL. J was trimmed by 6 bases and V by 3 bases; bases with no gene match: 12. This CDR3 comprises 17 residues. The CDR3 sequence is CASSQAQGQGLGNEQFF. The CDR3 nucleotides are TGCGCCAGCAGCCAGGCACAGGGACAGGGACTGGGCAATGAGCAGTTCTTC.

The CDR3 region has the DNA TGTGCCAGCAGCTCAACTACAGGGTACCAAGAGACCCAGTACTTC. Translated: CASSSTTGYQETQYF. The chain recombines TRBV7-9 with TRBJ2-5, with D possibly being TRBD1 (6 bases). The CDR3 is 15 residues long. From germline, CDR1 is SEHNR and CDR2 FQNEAQ (reference sequence). The ends were cut back, 4 bases at V and 0 bases at J, with 12 bases in the middle.

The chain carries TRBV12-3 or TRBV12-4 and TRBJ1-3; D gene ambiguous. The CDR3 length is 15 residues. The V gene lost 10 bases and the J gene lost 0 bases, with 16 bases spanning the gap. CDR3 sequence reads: CANPEAPSSGNTIYF. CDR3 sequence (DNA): TGTGCCAACCCCGAGGCACCAAGCTCTGGAAACACCATATATTTT.

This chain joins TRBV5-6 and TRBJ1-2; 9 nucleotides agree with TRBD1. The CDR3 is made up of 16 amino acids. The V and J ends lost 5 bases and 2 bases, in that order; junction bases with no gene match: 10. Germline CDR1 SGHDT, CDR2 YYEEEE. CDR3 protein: CASRIGAGTGNYGYTF. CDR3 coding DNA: TGTGCCAGCAGGATCGGAGCCGGGACAGGGAACTATGGCTACACCTTC. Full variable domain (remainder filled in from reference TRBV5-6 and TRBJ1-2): DAGVTQSPTHLIKTRGQQVTLRCSPKSGHDTVSWYQQALGQGPQFIFQYYEEEERQRGNFPDRFSGHQFPNYSSELNVNALLLGDSALYLCASRIGAGTGNYGYTFGSGTRLTVV.

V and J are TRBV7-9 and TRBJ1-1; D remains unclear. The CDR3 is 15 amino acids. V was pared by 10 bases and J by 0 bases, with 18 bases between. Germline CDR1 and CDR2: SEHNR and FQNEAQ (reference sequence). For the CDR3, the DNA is TGTGCCAACAGTCCAGGAGAGGGAGTGAACACTGAAGCTTTCTTT. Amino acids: CANSPGEGVNTEAFF.

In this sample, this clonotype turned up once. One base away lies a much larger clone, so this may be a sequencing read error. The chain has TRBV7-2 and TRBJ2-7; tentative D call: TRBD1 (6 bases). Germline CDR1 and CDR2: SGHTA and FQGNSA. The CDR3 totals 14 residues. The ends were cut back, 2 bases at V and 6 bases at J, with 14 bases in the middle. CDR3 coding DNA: TGTGCCAGCAGCTTATTGGGACACTGTTTCGAGCAGTACTTC. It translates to CASSLLGHCFEQYF.

CDR3 bases: TGTGCCAGCAGCCGTGGGACGTTCGGCTACACCTTC. This gives the protein CASSRGTFGYTF. The chain is built from TRBV11-2 and TRBJ1-2; a possible D gene is TRBD1 (5 bases). V shed 5 bases and J shed 8 bases, with 12 bases lying between them. The germline gives CDR1 SGHAT, CDR2 FQNNGV. This CDR3 is 12 amino acids long.

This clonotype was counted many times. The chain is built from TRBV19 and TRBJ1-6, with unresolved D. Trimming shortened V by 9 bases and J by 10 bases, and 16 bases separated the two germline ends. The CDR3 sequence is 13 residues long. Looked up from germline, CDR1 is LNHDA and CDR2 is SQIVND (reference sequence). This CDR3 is CASTEGRGSPLHF. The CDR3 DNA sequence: TGTGCCAGCACGGAGGGAAGAGGGTCACCCCTCCACTTT.

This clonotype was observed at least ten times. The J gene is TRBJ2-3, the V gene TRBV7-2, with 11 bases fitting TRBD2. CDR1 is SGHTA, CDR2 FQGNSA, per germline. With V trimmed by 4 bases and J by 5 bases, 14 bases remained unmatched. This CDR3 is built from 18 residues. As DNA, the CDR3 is TGTGCCAGCAGCTCCACCCGGTTAGCGGGGGGGCCGGGAGATACGCAGTATTTT. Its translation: CASSSTRLAGGPGDTQYF. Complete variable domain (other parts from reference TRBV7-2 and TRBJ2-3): GAGVSQSPSNKVTEKGKDVELRCDPISGHTALYWYRQSLGQGLEFLIYFQGNSAPDKSGLPSDRFSAERTGGSVSTLTIQRTQQEDSAVYLCASSSTRLAGGPGDTQYFGPGTRLTVL.

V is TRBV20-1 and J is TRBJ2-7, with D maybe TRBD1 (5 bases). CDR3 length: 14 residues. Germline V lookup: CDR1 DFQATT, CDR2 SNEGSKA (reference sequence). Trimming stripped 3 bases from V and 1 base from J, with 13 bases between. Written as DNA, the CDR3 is TGCAGTGCTAGTAGTGGGGCCGATTCCTACGAGCAGTACTTC. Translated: CSASSGADSYEQYF.

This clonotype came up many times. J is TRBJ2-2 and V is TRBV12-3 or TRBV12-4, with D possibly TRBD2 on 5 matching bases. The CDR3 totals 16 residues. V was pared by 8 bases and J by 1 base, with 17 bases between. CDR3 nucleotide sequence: TGTGCCAGCCGTACCAGAGGGCCAAAGAACACCGGGGAGCTGTTTTTT. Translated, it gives CASRTRGPKNTGELFF.

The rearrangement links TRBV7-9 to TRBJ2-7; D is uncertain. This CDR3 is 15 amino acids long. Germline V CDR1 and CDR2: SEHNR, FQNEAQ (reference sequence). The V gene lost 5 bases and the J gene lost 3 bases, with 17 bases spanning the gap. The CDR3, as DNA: TGTGCCAGCAGCCTCTCCGGACCCAAGGGCTACGAGCAGTACTTC. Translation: CASSLSGPKGYEQYF.

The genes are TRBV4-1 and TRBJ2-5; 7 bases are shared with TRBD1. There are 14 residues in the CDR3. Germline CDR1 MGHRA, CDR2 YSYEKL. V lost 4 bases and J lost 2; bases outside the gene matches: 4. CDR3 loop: CASSPGTAQETQYF. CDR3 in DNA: TGCGCCAGCAGCCCTGGGACAGCTCAAGAGACCCAGTACTTC.

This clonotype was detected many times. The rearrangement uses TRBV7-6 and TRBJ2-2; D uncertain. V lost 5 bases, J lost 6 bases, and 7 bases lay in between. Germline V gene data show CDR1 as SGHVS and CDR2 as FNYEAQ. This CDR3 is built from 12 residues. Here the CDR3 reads CASSPWSGELFF. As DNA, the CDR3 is TGTGCCAGCAGCCCATGGTCCGGGGAGCTGTTTTTT.

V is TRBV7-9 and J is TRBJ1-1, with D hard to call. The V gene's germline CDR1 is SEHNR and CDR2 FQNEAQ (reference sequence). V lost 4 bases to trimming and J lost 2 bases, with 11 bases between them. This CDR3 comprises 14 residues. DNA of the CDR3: TGTGCCAGCAGCTCGAAGGACCGAAACACTGAAGCTTTCTTT. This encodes CASSSKDRNTEAFF.